A selection of T cell receptor beta chains follows, all from one sample in a study of identifying expanded T cells in peripheral blood. Repertoires were generated with immunoSEQ multiplex PCR, while TCRdb's copy carries only in-frame clones and drops some. The data contain tens of thousands of clones, approximately 86% of them singletons. The source material was blood. Every receptor here comes from a person between 18 and 75 years old in good health. The CDR3 runs from the conserved cysteine through the conserved F or W. D genes are given only for firm matches. A row's size may be missing; if present it is once, few, many or a size class.

TRBV18	-	TRBJ2-5	-	TGTGCCAGCTCACCAGAGCACCAAGAGACCCAGTACTTC	CASSPEHQETQYF
TRBV6-6	-	TRBJ1-4	TRBD1	TGTGCCAGCGTAGACAGGGGCGTTGAAAAACTGTTTTTT	CASVDRGVEKLFF
TRBV5-1	-	TRBJ2-1	-	TGCGCCAGCAGCTTGCGGGCTAGACACCGAAGCAATGAGCAGTTCTTC	CASSLRARHRSNEQFF
TRBV6-5	-	TRBJ1-3	-	TGTGCCAGCAGTTACTCCCGTCTCTCTGGAAACACCATATATTTT	CASSYSRLSGNTIYF
TRBV5-1	-	TRBJ2-1	TRBD2	TGCGCCAGCAGCTTGGGACTAGCGGGAGGCGGCCATGAGCAGTTCTTC	CASSLGLAGGGHEQFF
TRBV30	-	TRBJ1-2	-	TGTGCCTGGACCGGCGGACAGAACTATGCCTATGGCTACACCTTC	CAWTGGQNYAYGYTF
TRBV19	-	TRBJ1-2	TRBD1	TGTGCCAGTAGTATTGTAGGGGGCATCTATGGCTACACCTTC	CASSIVGGIYGYTF
TRBV10-3	-	TRBJ2-2	TRBD1	TGTGCCATCAGTGAGCAGGCAGGGGGTAATACCGGGGAGCTGTTTTTT	CAISEQAGGNTGELFF
TRBV10-3	-	TRBJ2-2	-	TGTGCCATCAGTGAGTCTCCCCTTACAGGTCACACCGGGGAGCTGTTTTTT	CAISESPLTGHTGELFF
TRBV18	-	TRBJ1-3	-	TGTGCCAGCTCACCACCCCACCGCTCTGGAAACACCATATATTTT	CASSPPHRSGNTIYF
TRBV7-9	-	TRBJ1-2	TRBD1	TGTGCCAGCAGCTCGACAGGGGAACAAGGCTACACCTTC	CASSSTGEQGYTF
TRBV29-1	-	TRBJ2-7	TRBD1	TGCAGCGGGGGACAGGGTCTTAATGCGGGCGAGCAGTACTTC	CSGGQGLNAGEQYF
TRBV7-9	-	TRBJ1-2	TRBD1	TGTGCCAGCAGTTATTTAGGACAGGTCAATAACTATGGCTACACCTTC	CASSYLGQVNNYGYTF
TRBV21-1	-	TRBJ2-7	-	TGTGCCAGCAGCCGCCGACAGCCCCGCTCCTACGAGCAGTACTTC	CASSRRQPRSYEQYF
TRBV9	-	TRBJ2-1	TRBD2	TGTGCCAGCAGCGGTAGCGGGCGAAGCTCCTACAATGAGCAGTTCTTC	CASSGSGRSSYNEQFF
TRBV5-4	-	TRBJ1-2	TRBD1	TGTGCCAGCAGCTGGGGACAGGCGCGGGGCTACACCTTC	CASSWGQARGYTF
TRBV20-1	-	TRBJ2-1	-	TGCAGTGCTCCAGAGCCAAATGAGCAGTTCTTC	CSAPEPNEQFF
TRBV7-3	-	TRBJ2-3	-	TGTGCCAGCAGCCCGCGACAGACTAGCACAGATACGCAGTATTTT	CASSPRQTSTDTQYF
TRBV6-5	-	TRBJ2-5	-	TGTGCCAGCAGTTTTGGGGTTCAAGAGACCCAGTACTTC	CASSFGVQETQYF
TRBV5-6	-	TRBJ1-1	-	TGTGCCAGCAGCTTGAGGGGCGCCGTTTTTGCTGCTGGGGCTTTCTTT	CASSLRGAVFAAGAFF
TRBV9	-	TRBJ1-5	-	TGTGCCAGCAGCGCTAGCGCGGGGAACAATCAGCCCCAGCATTTT	CASSASAGNNQPQHF
TRBV10-3	-	TRBJ1-4	-	TGTGCCATCAGTCCGACACTTGGGAATGAAAAACTGTTTTTT	CAISPTLGNEKLFF
TRBV7-3	-	TRBJ1-1	TRBD1	TGTGCCAGCAGCTTCCAACAGGGGAGAAAGACTGAAGCTTTCTTT	CASSFQQGRKTEAFF
TRBV30	-	TRBJ1-5	-	TGTGCCTGGAGTGTAGGGGCTAATCAGCCCCAGCATTTT	CAWSVGANQPQHF
TRBV19	-	TRBJ1-1	-	TGTGCCAGTAGTATTGTCTGGCCACCAACTGAAGCTTTCTTT	CASSIVWPPTEAFF
TRBV5-4	-	TRBJ2-1	-	TGTGCCAGCAGCACCCCCGGGACTCAGCAGTTCTTC	CASSTPGTQQFF
TRBV27	-	TRBJ1-6	TRBD1	TGTGCCAGCAGCCCCGGGACAGGGGACTATAATTCACCCCTCCACTTT	CASSPGTGDYNSPLHF
TRBV6-5	-	TRBJ2-7	-	TGTGCCACCCGGACAGCCCAGATATCCTACGAGCAGTACTTC	CATRTAQISYEQYF
TRBV6-1	-	TRBJ1-2	-	TGTGCCAGCAGGATATCAGGGTCGTCCGGCTATGGCTACACCTTC	CASRISGSSGYGYTF
TRBV19	-	TRBJ1-5	-	TGTGCCAGTAGTCAACCCCAAGGGGTGAGAAATCAGCCCCAGCATTTT	CASSQPQGVRNQPQHF
TRBV5-1	-	TRBJ1-4	TRBD1	TGCGCCAGCAGCCCGACAGGGAGCACTAATGAAAAACTGTTTTTT	CASSPTGSTNEKLFF
TRBV5-1	once	TRBJ2-7	TRBD2	TGCGCCAGCAGCCCTGTTGCTAGCGGGGGCTACGAGCAGTACTTC	CASSPVASGGYEQYF
TRBV7-3	-	TRBJ1-2	TRBD1	TGTGCCAGCAGCCAAGGGACAGGGGGCGCCGATAACTATGGCTACACCTTC	CASSQGTGGADNYGYTF
TRBV9	-	TRBJ1-5	TRBD1	TGTGCCAGCTCACCAACAGGGGAGGGCAATCAGCCCCAGCATTTT	CASSPTGEGNQPQHF
TRBV19	few	TRBJ1-6	-	TGTGCCAGTAGTAGTGAAGACTCGCTTAATTCACCCCTCCACTTT	CASSSEDSLNSPLHF
TRBV6-6	-	TRBJ2-1	-	TGTGCCAGCAGTTATCAAAGGGGCTACAATGAGCAGTTCTTC	CASSYQRGYNEQFF
TRBV4-3	-	TRBJ2-1	-	TGCGCCAGCAGCCAAGGGCTAGCGAAACGGAATGAGCAGTTCTTC	CASSQGLAKRNEQFF
TRBV7-9	once	TRBJ1-1	-	TGTGCCAGCAGCCTACAGGAGAACACTGAAGCTTTCTTT	CASSLQENTEAFF
TRBV5-1	-	TRBJ2-3	TRBD2	TGCGCCAGCAGCTTTAGCCCTAGCGGGGGGTCCACAGATACGCAGTATTTT	CASSFSPSGGSTDTQYF
TRBV7-3	-	TRBJ1-1	-	TGTGCCAGCAGCTTGAGAAGGGAGGGGACTGAAGCTTTCTTT	CASSLRREGTEAFF
TRBV2	-	TRBJ2-2	-	TGTGCCAGCAGCGGATTTCGGGTATACGGCGGGGAGCTGTTTTTT	CASSGFRVYGGELFF
TRBV18	-	TRBJ1-1	-	TGTGCCAGCTCACCACCCGGGGGTGGGGGAGCTTTCTTT	CASSPPGGGGAFF
TRBV4-1	-	TRBJ2-1	TRBD2	TGCGCCAGCAGCCTTCAACCCTCTAGCGGAGATGAGCAGTTCTTC	CASSLQPSSGDEQFF
TRBV7-8	-	TRBJ1-5	TRBD1	TGTGCCAGCAGCATTGGGACAGTGCAAGTTACTAGCAATCAGCCCCAGCATTTT	CASSIGTVQVTSNQPQHF
TRBV7-3	-	TRBJ2-7	TRBD1	TGTGCCAGCAGCTTAAGTTGGGACAGGGGACAGGAGCAGTACTTC	CASSLSWDRGQEQYF
TRBV5-1	-	TRBJ1-1	-	TGCGCCAGCAGCTCAACTACAGTCCCTCTCGAAGCTTTCTTT	CASSSTTVPLEAFF
TRBV25-1	-	TRBJ2-3	-	TGTGCCAGCAGTTCGGGACAAACTAGCACAGATACGCAGTATTTT	CASSSGQTSTDTQYF
TRBV4-2	-	TRBJ2-1	TRBD2	TGTGCCAGCAGCCAAGTAATCCTCGCTAGCGGGAGTGATAATGAGCAGTTCTTC	CASSQVILASGSDNEQFF
TRBV25-1	few	TRBJ1-4	TRBD1	TGTGCCAGCTCAGGACAGGCAACTAATGAAAAACTGTTTTTT	CASSGQATNEKLFF
TRBV7-2	-	TRBJ2-3	-	TGTGCCAGCAGCTTAGAAGGGCTAGGCGGGGGCACAGATACGCAGTATTTT	CASSLEGLGGGTDTQYF